This TCR beta chain was obtained from a study of T cells in Graves' hyperthyroidism and ophthalmopathy. Trimming took off 0 bases at V and 6 bases at J, with 11 bases between the two ends. In germline, CDR1 is SGHRS, CDR2 YFSETQ. This CDR3 is built from 14 residues. This clonotype was recorded at least ten times. The investigators amplified TCR beta CDR3 regions from RNA transcripts. HTBI primers were used for first-round RT-PCR of the TCR CDR3. TCRdb recomputed calls from the multiplex PCR reads with MiXCR, one row per CDR3 protein. Here the sample spans roughly 360,000 distinct CDR3 sequences, roughly 13% being singletons.

This clonotype was obtained from a young man with Graves' hyperthyroidism that later progressed to Graves' ophthalmopathy. The sequencing sample was made of blood. The gene calls are TRBV5-1 and TRBJ2-3; tentative D call: TRBD2 (6 bases). CDR3 loop: CASSLASGRDTQYF. In nucleotides, the CDR3 is TGCGCCAGCAGCTTGGCCTCTGGGAGGGATACGCAGTATTTT.